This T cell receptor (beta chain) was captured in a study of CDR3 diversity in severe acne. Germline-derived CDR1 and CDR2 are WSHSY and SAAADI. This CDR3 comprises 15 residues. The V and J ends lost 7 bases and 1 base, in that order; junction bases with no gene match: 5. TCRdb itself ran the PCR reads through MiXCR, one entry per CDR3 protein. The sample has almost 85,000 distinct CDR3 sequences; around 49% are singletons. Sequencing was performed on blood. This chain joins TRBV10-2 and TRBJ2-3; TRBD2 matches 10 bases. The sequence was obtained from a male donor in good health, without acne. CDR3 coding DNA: TGCGCCAGCACAACAGCGGGGGGGGGCACAGATACGCAGTATTTT. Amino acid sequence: CASTTAGGGTDTQYF.